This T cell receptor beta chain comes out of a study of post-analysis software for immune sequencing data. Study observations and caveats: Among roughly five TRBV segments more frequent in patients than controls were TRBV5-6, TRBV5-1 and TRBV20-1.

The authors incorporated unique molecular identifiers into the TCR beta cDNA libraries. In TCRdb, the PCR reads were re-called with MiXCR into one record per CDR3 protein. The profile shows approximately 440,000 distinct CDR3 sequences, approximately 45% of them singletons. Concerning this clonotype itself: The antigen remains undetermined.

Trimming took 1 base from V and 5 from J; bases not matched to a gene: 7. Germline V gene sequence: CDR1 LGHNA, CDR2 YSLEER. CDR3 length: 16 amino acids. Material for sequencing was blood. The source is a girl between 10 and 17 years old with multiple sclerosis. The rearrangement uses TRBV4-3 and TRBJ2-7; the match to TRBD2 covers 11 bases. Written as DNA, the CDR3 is TGCGCCAGCAGCCAAGCTCCCCTAGCGGGAGGAGACGAGCAGTACTTC. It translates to CASSQAPLAGGDEQYF.